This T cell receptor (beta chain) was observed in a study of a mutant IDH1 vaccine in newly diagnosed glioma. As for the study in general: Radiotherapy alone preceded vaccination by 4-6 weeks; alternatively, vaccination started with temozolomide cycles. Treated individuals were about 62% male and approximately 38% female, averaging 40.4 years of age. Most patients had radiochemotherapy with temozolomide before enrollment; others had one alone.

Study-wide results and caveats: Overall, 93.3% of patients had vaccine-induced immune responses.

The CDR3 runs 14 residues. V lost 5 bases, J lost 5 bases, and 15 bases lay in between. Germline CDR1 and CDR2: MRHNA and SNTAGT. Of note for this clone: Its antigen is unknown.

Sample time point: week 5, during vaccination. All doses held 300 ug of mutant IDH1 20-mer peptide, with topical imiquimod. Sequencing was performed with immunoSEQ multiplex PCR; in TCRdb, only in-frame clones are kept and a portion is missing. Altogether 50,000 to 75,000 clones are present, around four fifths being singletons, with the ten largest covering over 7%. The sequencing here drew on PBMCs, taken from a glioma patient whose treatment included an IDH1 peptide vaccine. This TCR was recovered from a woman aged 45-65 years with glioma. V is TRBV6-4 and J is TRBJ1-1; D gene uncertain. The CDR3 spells CASSREGGLTEAFF. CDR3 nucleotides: TGTGCCAGCAGTCGCGAGGGAGGGTTAACTGAAGCTTTCTTT.